This TCR beta chain comes out of a study of blood T cell repertoires in COVID-19. Study information: Nucleic acid was either cDNA or gDNA, and it came from T cells, B-cell-depleted T cells, or PBMCs.

The germline gives CDR1 SGHDN, CDR2 FVKESK. The CDR3 totals 16 residues. V lost 4 bases and J 4 bases, leaving 19 bases between the germline ends. As handled by the study authors: Amplified reference gene primers provided the basis for estimating nucleated cell counts. Profiled with immunoSEQ multiplex PCR; TCRdb holds only in-frame clones, not every one. Clonal size and the V and J genes are those of that table, whereas D and trimming came from the DNA. The sample yields hundreds of thousands of clones, approximately 80% seen once. The TCR comes from a woman of 80 years or more with COVID-19, enrolled during active disease. Sequencing was carried out using peripheral blood. This chain links TRBV14 with TRBJ2-5; possible D gene TRBD2, 6 bases. CDR3 DNA: TGTGCCAGCAGCCCGCCGGGACTTTATGGAGGAGAGACCCAGTACTTC. It specifies CASSPPGLYGGETQYF.